Given below is one T cell receptor (beta chain) in context. The record originates from a study of cytomegalovirus exposure and HLA in healthy donors. The CDR3 loop spans 15 amino acids. V lost 5 bases to trimming and J lost 5 bases; unmatched junction nucleotides: 8. The germline V gene has CDR1 MNHEY and CDR2 SVGAGI. A multiplex PCR was run with 60 Vbeta primers and 13 Jbeta primers. Assay used: immunoSEQ multiplex PCR; TCRdb lists only in-frame clones, some missing. The profile shows 50,000 to 60,000 clones, around 70% of them singletons. The sample taken for sequencing was PBMCs. This clonotype was obtained from a man younger than 35 in good health and CMV-seronegative. The chain combines TRBV6-5 with TRBJ2-5; 10 nucleotides line up with TRBD1. CDR3 loop: CASSVPGQGMETQYF. The CDR3 bases are TGTGCCAGCAGTGTTCCGGGACAGGGGATGGAGACCCAGTACTTC.